This T cell receptor beta chain was retrieved from a study of T cell repertoires in cytomegalovirus infection. Whole-study results and caveats: HLA-C-restricted TCR beta clonotypes specific for CMV led the ex vivo response. Totalled public TCR beta family frequency picked out people who carried CMV plus the relevant HLA.

TCRdb re-called the reads through MiXCR, storing one row per CDR3 protein. The repertoire holds just under 300,000 distinct CDR3 sequences, with roughly a tenth as singletons. Germline V gene sequence: CDR1 LNHDA, CDR2 SQIVND (reference sequence). The CDR3 consists of 16 residues. The junction had 6 bases not matched to a gene; V was cut back by 8 bases and J by 0 bases. This clonotype was detected many times. Its antigen is as yet unknown. Input material: PBMCs. The source of this sequence is a human donor in good health (CMV status not recorded). Some clones in this sample may be carry-over from other donors' samples. V and J are TRBV19 and TRBJ2-6; 8 bases line up with TRBD1. The CDR3 spells CASRRQGNSGANVLTF. CDR3 sequence (DNA): TGTGCCAGTCGCCGACAGGGGAACTCTGGGGCCAACGTCCTGACTTTC.